The 2 T cell receptor beta chains in this list originate from one sample, sequenced in a study of identical twins. TCRdb fed the 5' RACE reads into MiXCR, producing one record per CDR3 protein. This table holds roughly 200,000 distinct CDR3 sequences, around 6.9% found once. These data were also reused for a study on yellow fever vaccine responses in identical twins.

Sequenced material: memory (CD45RO+) T cells sorted from blood. The receptors originated from a woman under 30 in good health.

The chain links TRBV3-1 to TRBJ2-5; TRBD2 agrees at 9 bases. The CDR3 extends over 14 amino acids. The J segment lost 3 bases and the V segment lost 4 bases, leaving 3 bases of the junction unmatched. Germline loops: CDR1 LGHDT, CDR2 YNNKEL (reference sequence). DNA of the CDR3: TGTGCCAGCAGCCGAGCGGGGGGAGAAGAGACCCAGTACTTC. Its translation: CASSRAGGEETQYF.

The chain combines TRBV6-2 or TRBV6-3 with TRBJ2-1; 8 bases fit TRBD2. This CDR3 has 15 residues. Germline CDR1 is MNHEY and CDR2 is SVGEGT. Trimming at V came to 7 bases and at J to 7 bases, leaving 12 bases not matched to a gene. The CDR3 region is CASKKLAVAGNEQFF. CDR3 in DNA: TGTGCCAGCAAGAAACTAGCGGTGGCGGGGAATGAGCAGTTCTTC.